These 29 T cell receptor beta chains were all obtained from the same sample, sequenced in a study of CD8+CD57+ T cells in acquired aplastic anemia. Genomic DNA constituted the template upon which TCR beta VDJ and CDR3 profiling was performed. From the reads, TCRdb called clonotypes with MiXCR, one entry per CDR3 protein. The data contain around 230,000 distinct CDR3 sequences, approximately 57% of them singletons. Sequences were obtained from sorted CD4+, CD8+, or CD8+CD57+ T cells (not recorded which) from PBMCs. The receptors stem from a human donor in good health.

Note on this clonotype: The CDR3 does not end in the conserved phenylalanine or tryptophan, so this is likely a read error. In DNA, the CDR3 is TGCAGTGCTGGGGGTGGGGTGAACACCGGGGAGCTGTTTCTT. Translating gives CSAGGGVNTGELFL. This rearrangement joins TRBV20-1 to TRBJ2-2; D might be TRBD1 or TRBD2, each matching 5 bases. This CDR3 comprises 14 residues. Trimming pared 5 bases from V and 1 base from J, leaving 11 bases between. Germline lookup yields CDR1 DFQATT and CDR2 SNEGSKA (reference sequence).

This clonotype was detected a few times. The rearrangement uses TRBV20-1 and TRBJ2-3; D call uncertain. This CDR3 has 13 residues. Germline V CDR1 and CDR2: DFQATT, SNEGSKA (reference sequence). V was cut by 6 bases and J by 0 bases, with 10 bases left in between. CDR3 sequence: CSAQGRSTDTQYF. The CDR3 nucleotides are TGCAGTGCCCAAGGTCGTAGCACAGATACGCAGTATTTT.

This clonotype has ten or more counts. This chain uses TRBV5-6 with TRBJ2-7; tentatively, D is TRBD2 (6 bases). The CDR3 loop spans 12 amino acids. Germline values: CDR1 SGHDT, CDR2 YYEEEE. CDR3 in amino acids: CESSGGSYEQYF. The CDR3 DNA reads as TGTGAGTCTAGTGGGGGGTCCTACGAGCAGTACTTC.

The chain couples TRBV4-1 to TRBJ1-2; D is uncertain. Germline CDR1 MGHRA, CDR2 YSYEKL. With 1 base removed from V and 6 bases from J, the gap between germline ends came to 12 bases. The CDR3 runs 14 residues. Here the CDR3 reads CASSQGLAVNGYTF. The CDR3 coding sequence is TGCGCCAGCAGCCAAGGACTGGCCGTTAATGGCTACACCTTC.

This clonotype was observed many times. The rearrangement joins TRBV6-5 to TRBJ2-7; D is undetermined. V lost 0 bases to trimming and J lost 3 bases, with 6 bases between them. CDR3 length: 13 amino acids. Germline V gene sequence: CDR1 MNHEY, CDR2 SVGAGI. The CDR3 loop reads CASSYSSSYEQYF. In DNA form, the CDR3 reads TGTGCCAGCAGTTACTCGAGTAGCTACGAGCAGTACTTC.

Turning to this clonotype: The CDR3 end shows no conserved phenylalanine or tryptophan, and so a read error is likely. The CDR3 region is CRRDRDLGEQFL. CDR3 DNA sequence: TGCAGGAGGGACAGGGATCTGGGTGAGCAGTTCCTC. This chain uses TRBV29-1 with TRBJ2-1; TRBD1 matches 9 bases. CDR1 is SQVTM, CDR2 ANQGSEA, per germline. The CDR3 loop spans 12 amino acids.

In its sample, this clonotype was seen a few times. This chain connects TRBV20-1 to TRBJ1-5; D is unresolved. V lost 1 base to trimming and J lost 4 bases, with 8 bases between them. The CDR3 loop spans 13 amino acids. The germline V gene encodes CDR1 DFQATT and CDR2 SNEGSKA (reference sequence). This chain's CDR3 is CSARGGENQPQHF. CDR3 bases: TGCAGTGCTAGAGGCGGAGAGAATCAGCCCCAGCATTTT.

V is TRBV7-3 and J is TRBJ2-3, with D uncertain. Trimming took off 6 bases at V and 2 bases at J, with 6 bases between the two ends. This CDR3 spans 12 amino acids. Germline V gene lookup returns CDR1 SGHTA and CDR2 FQGTGA. CDR3 in DNA: TGTGCCAGCAGGTCCATCACAGATACGCAGTATTTT. Translating gives CASRSITDTQYF.

The CDR3 region has the DNA TGCAGTGCTAGACTTCTCATCAGCAATCAGCCCCAGCATTTT. Translated, it gives CSARLLISNQPQHF. This chain links TRBV20-1 with TRBJ1-5, with unresolved D. Trimming stripped 2 bases from V and 1 base from J, with 9 bases between. The CDR3 has 14 residues. Germline values: CDR1 DFQATT, CDR2 SNEGSKA (reference sequence).

CDR3 nucleotide sequence: TGTGCCAGCAAAACGACAGATAACTATGGCTACACCTTC. This translates into CASKTTDNYGYTF. The chain combines TRBV6-2 or TRBV6-3 with TRBJ1-2; maybe TRBD1 (5 bases). CDR1 and CDR2 (germline): MNHEY, SVGEGT. The V and J ends lost 7 bases and 1 base respectively, with 10 bases between them. This CDR3 is 13 amino acids long.

This chain uses TRBV7-2 with TRBJ2-5, with TRBD1 identical over 7 bases. Germline CDR1 reads SGHTA; CDR2 reads FQGNSA. This CDR3 spans 13 amino acids. The ends lost 7 bases at V and 5 bases at J; junction bases unmatched: 7. The CDR3, as DNA: TGTGCCAGCACCCGACAGGGTGGGGAGACCCAGTACTTC. It encodes CASTRQGGETQYF.

In its sample, this clonotype was seen a few times. The chain employs TRBV7-8 and TRBJ2-4, with D unresolved. Looked up from germline, CDR1 is SGHVS and CDR2 is FQNEAQ. This CDR3 has 13 amino acids. Trimming cost V 6 bases and J 8 bases, with 14 bases left between them. The CDR3 loop is CASSFVGMDIQYF. The CDR3 DNA reads as TGTGCCAGCAGTTTTGTAGGGATGGACATTCAGTACTTC. Full variable domain (outside the CDR3, taken from reference TRBV7-8 and TRBJ2-4): GAGVSQSPRYKVAKRGQDVALRCDPISGHVSLFWYQQALGQGPEFLTYFQNEAQLDKSGLPSDRFFAERPEGSVSTLKIQRTQQEDSAVYLCASSFVGMDIQYFGAGTRLSVL.

This chain uses TRBV10-3 with TRBJ2-1; D possibly corresponds to TRBD2 (5 bases). V lost 5 bases and J 5 bases, leaving 10 bases between the germline ends. The germline CDR1 and CDR2 sequences are ENHRY and SYGVKD. This CDR3 spans 13 amino acids. CDR3: CAISRQEDNEQFF. The CDR3 DNA reads as TGTGCCATCAGTCGGCAGGAGGACAATGAGCAGTTCTTC.

The CDR3 is CASSLGDLADTQYF. Here the CDR3 DNA reads TGTGCCAGCAGCTTAGGGGATCTGGCAGATACGCAGTATTTT. The genes are TRBV7-8 and TRBJ2-3; no firm D call. Trimming took 1 base from V and 4 from J, leaving 9 bases between them. This CDR3 contains 14 residues. Germline loops: CDR1 SGHVS, CDR2 FQNEAQ.

The rearrangement uses TRBV7-2 and TRBJ2-3; 9 bases line up with TRBD2. The V and J ends lost 5 bases and 4 bases, in that order; junction bases with no gene match: 4. Germline V gene lookup returns CDR1 SGHTA and CDR2 FQGNSA. The length of the CDR3 is 14 residues. In nucleotides, the CDR3 is TGTGCCAGCAGCGGGACTAGCCCCCCAGATACGCAGTATTTT. It encodes CASSGTSPPDTQYF.

The rearrangement joins TRBV29-1 to TRBJ2-7, with TRBD1 matching over 8 bases. The germline V gene has CDR1 SQVTM and CDR2 ANQGSEA. The CDR3 is 14 residues long. V dropped 8 bases and J dropped 2; count of bases not matched to a gene: 11. This CDR3 is CSSYETGATYEQYF. CDR3 in DNA: TGCAGCAGTTACGAGACAGGGGCCACCTACGAGCAGTACTTC.

This clonotype has just a few counts. The chain couples TRBV24-1 to TRBJ2-7; D possibly matches TRBD1 or TRBD2 (5 bases each). V lost 3 bases and J lost 3, with 17 bases in between. CDR1 and CDR2 from the germline V gene are KGHDR and SFDVKD. The CDR3 extends over 16 amino acids. As DNA, the CDR3 is TGTGCCACCAGTGATCCGGCCGGGACCGCCGACTACGAGCAGTACTTC. Its protein is CATSDPAGTADYEQYF.

This clonotype was seen only a few times. The chain couples TRBV9 to TRBJ2-7; 12 bases map to TRBD1. J lost 7 bases, V lost 1 base, and 6 bases had no gene match. Germline lookup yields CDR1 SGDLS and CDR2 YYNGEE. This CDR3 has 15 amino acids. CDR3 coding DNA: TGTGCCAGCAGCGTAACGGGACAGGGGGCGGGGGAGCAGTACTTC. This sequence encodes CASSVTGQGAGEQYF.

The chain uses TRBV29-1 and TRBJ2-3; D may match TRBD1 or TRBD2 (5 bases each). The germline V gene has CDR1 SQVTM and CDR2 ANQGSEA. The germline V and J ends were trimmed by 8 bases and 3 bases, with 18 bases remaining between them. The CDR3 is 14 residues long. The chain's CDR3 is CSFISGTGTDTQYF. The CDR3 region has the DNA TGCAGCTTTATTTCAGGGACGGGGACAGATACGCAGTATTTT.

This clonotype occurred a few times. The V gene is TRBV3-1, the J gene TRBJ2-4, with D possibly TRBD2 on 5 matching bases. The germline V and J ends were trimmed by 4 bases and 2 bases, with 15 bases remaining between them. CDR1 and CDR2 from the germline V gene are LGHDT and YNNKEL (reference sequence). The CDR3 consists of 16 residues. The CDR3 loop is CASSRRFGETKNIQYF. The CDR3 DNA follows: TGTGCCAGCAGCCGACGATTTGGGGAGACCAAAAACATTCAGTACTTC.

CDR3: CASAEGGLEDTQYF. DNA for the CDR3: TGTGCCAGCGCTGAAGGGGGCCTGGAAGATACGCAGTATTTT. This chain connects TRBV7-2 to TRBJ2-3, with TRBD1 matching over 7 bases. Looked up from germline, CDR1 is SGHTA and CDR2 is FQGNSA. This CDR3 comprises 14 residues. V shed 8 bases, J shed 5 bases, and the junction held 10 bases outside the gene matches.

This clonotype was counted a single time. CDR3 in DNA: TGTGCCAGCAGCTTGGTAGCGGGGGGGTACCAAGAGACCCAGTACTTC. Translation: CASSLVAGGYQETQYF. The J gene is TRBJ2-5, the V gene TRBV11-2, with 11 bases lining up with TRBD2. V trimming: 3 bases; J trimming: 0 bases; junction bases outside the gene matches: 3. Germline assignment: CDR1 SGHAT and CDR2 FQNNGV. The CDR3 loop spans 16 amino acids.

This clonotype was detected many times. The J gene is TRBJ2-5, the V gene TRBV7-6; 7 bases fit TRBD2. Unmatched junction bases numbered 2, after V lost 0 bases and J lost 1 base. The CDR3 consists of 15 residues. The V gene's germline CDR1 is SGHVS and CDR2 FNYEAQ. DNA of the CDR3: TGTGCCAGCAGCTTAGCGGGAGGGTTCCAAGAGACCCAGTACTTC. Its translation is CASSLAGGFQETQYF.

The table lists this clonotype with many counts. The chain couples TRBV7-9 to TRBJ1-1, with D possibly TRBD1 on 6 matching bases. With 5 bases removed from V and 4 bases from J, the gap between germline ends came to 17 bases. Germline V lookup: CDR1 SEHNR, CDR2 FQNEAQ (reference sequence). CDR3 length: 15 amino acids. This CDR3 is CASSDPHQGRTEAFF. CDR3 nucleotide sequence: TGTGCCAGCAGCGACCCCCATCAGGGGCGCACTGAAGCTTTCTTT. Drawing the rest from reference TRBV7-9 and TRBJ1-1, the complete variable domain is DTGVSQNPRHKITKRGQNVTFRCDPISEHNRLYWYRQTLGQGPEFLTYFQNEAQLEKSRLLSDRFSAERPKGSFSTLEIQRTEQGDSAMYLCASSDPHQGRTEAFFGQGTRLTVV.

The rearrangement links TRBV19 to TRBJ1-6, with 10 bases matching TRBD1. Germline V gives CDR1 LNHDA, CDR2 SQIVND (reference sequence). The CDR3 runs 15 residues. V dropped 7 bases and J dropped 6; count of bases not matched to a gene: 6. The CDR3 reads CASTLRTGGNSPLHF. The DNA for the CDR3 is TGTGCCAGTACCCTAAGGACAGGGGGTAATTCACCCCTCCACTTT. The full variable domain, completed using reference TRBV19 and TRBJ1-6, is DGGITQSPKYLFRKEGQNVTLSCEQNLNHDAMYWYRQDPGQGLRLIYYSQIVNDFQKGDIAEGYSVSREKKESFPLTVTSAQKNPTAFYLCASTLRTGGNSPLHFGNGTRLTVT.

V and J are TRBV19 and TRBJ1-1; 7 bases line up with TRBD1. J gave up 5 bases and V 4 bases, and 7 bases lay outside the gene matches. The CDR3 sequence is 14 residues long. Germline lookup yields CDR1 LNHDA and CDR2 SQIVND (reference sequence). The CDR3 loop is CASSTRQGRTEAFF. In DNA form, the CDR3 reads TGTGCCAGTAGTACAAGACAGGGTAGGACTGAAGCTTTCTTT.

V gene TRBV19 combines with J gene TRBJ1-2; the D gene is possibly TRBD1 (6 bases). V shed 8 bases and J shed 3 bases, with 16 bases lying between them. The germline V gene has CDR1 LNHDA and CDR2 SQIVND (reference sequence). This CDR3 spans 14 amino acids. The CDR3 DNA reads TGTGCCAGTGGGGGCAGGCGAAGCGACTATGGCTACACCTTC. It is translated as CASGGRRSDYGYTF.

The table lists this clonotype with a few counts. The chain employs TRBV2 and TRBJ2-7, with 14 bases matching TRBD2. Germline-derived CDR1 and CDR2 are SNHLY and FYNNEI. V shed 6 bases, J shed 8 bases, and the junction held 6 bases outside the gene matches. There are 14 residues in the CDR3. CDR3 loop: CASRETSGGAKQYF. For the CDR3, the DNA is TGTGCCAGCAGGGAGACTAGCGGGGGGGCCAAGCAGTACTTC.

The chain is built from TRBV9 and TRBJ2-7, with a weak D call TRBD1 (6 bases). V shed 5 bases and J shed 2 bases, with 11 bases lying between them. The CDR3 is 13 residues long. The V gene's germline CDR1 is SGDLS and CDR2 YYNGEE. CDR3 sequence reads: CASSPEGAYEQYF. In DNA form, the CDR3 reads TGTGCCAGCAGTCCCGAGGGGGCCTACGAGCAGTACTTC.